What follows describes a single T cell receptor (beta chain). The antigen remains unidentified. TCRdb's table, derived via immunoSEQ multiplex PCR, lists solely in-frame clones and lacks some. The sample records around 120,000 clones, roughly 89% being singletons. The CDR3 loop spans 15 amino acids. Germline CDR1 is KGHDR and CDR2 is SFDVKD. V lost 10 bases, J lost 1 base, and 18 bases lay in between. The data belong to a study of T cell responses to AZD1222 COVID-19 vaccine. Study background: Second-dose recipients at about 4 or about 12 weeks were treated as one pooled group.

Study conclusions and caveats: Vaccine-related CD4 TCRs covered spike, predominating at 160-218 and 743-854. The donors showed a predominance of white British ancestry and of females, with possible underestimation of clonal diversity.

The sample was peripheral blood, taken on day 0 of AZD1222 vaccination. The V call is TRBV24-1, the J call TRBJ2-5, with D possibly matching TRBD2 (5 bases). The source is an adult in good health. This chain's CDR3 is CATGSTTGLQETQYF. The CDR3 bases are TGTGCCACGGGGTCGACGACCGGACTCCAAGAGACCCAGTACTTC.